The TCR beta chain described here comes from a study of a mutant IDH1 vaccine in newly diagnosed glioma. Turning to the study itself: Vaccines were first given 4-6 weeks after radiotherapy alone, or with temozolomide cycles. The earlier regimen, radiotherapy, temozolomide, or both, was most often both. Study-level results: Vaccine-induced immune responses were detected in over 90% of patients.

Regarding time point: week 5, during vaccination. Doses comprised 300 ug of mutant IDH1 20-mer peptide each, plus topical imiquimod. The repertoire was sequenced with immunoSEQ multiplex PCR; TCRdb's copy has only in-frame clones and lacks some. The sample yields about 51,000 clones, roughly 78% seen once. As concerns this clone: Its antigen is currently unknown.

The clonotype originates from a man in his fifties or sixties with glioma. The source was PBMCs, collected from a glioma patient whose treatment included an IDH1 peptide vaccine.

CDR3: CASSQEGSSYEQYF. The CDR3 DNA follows: TGCGCCAGCAGCCAAGAAGGGTCTTCCTACGAGCAGTACTTC. The chain combines TRBV4-3 with TRBJ2-7; the D is unclear. CDR1 is LGHNA, CDR2 YSLEER, per germline. The V end was cut by 0 bases, the J end by 1 base, with 7 bases between. The CDR3 sequence is 14 residues long.